Listed here are 14 T cell receptor beta chains from one sample, sequenced in a study of T-cell memory formation after mild COVID-19. TCRdb analysed the 5' RACE reads with MiXCR anew, one entry per CDR3 protein. The sample includes tens of thousands of distinct CDR3 sequences, about a sixth seen only once; the top ten take 25% to 35%. Source material: PBMCs or a T cell subset sorted from them (not recorded which). The receptors stem from an adult woman who had mild COVID-19 (a few samples of this study predate the infection). Cell type and time point are not known.

The gene calls are TRBV15 and TRBJ2-6; D gene uncertain. This CDR3 is built from 13 residues. The germline gives CDR1 LNHNV, CDR2 YYDKDF (reference sequence). V lost 5 bases, J lost 0 bases, and 2 bases lay in between. DNA of the CDR3: TGTGCCACCAGCCCCTCTGGGGCCAACGTCCTGACTTTC. The encoded protein is CATSPSGANVLTF.

This clonotype was seen more than once but under ten times. The V and J genes are TRBV2 and TRBJ1-5; no reliable D call. The V gene lost 7 bases and the J gene lost 0 bases, with 10 bases spanning the gap. The CDR3 covers 14 residues. Germline CDR1 reads SNHLY; CDR2 reads FYNNEI. The DNA of the CDR3 is TGTGCCAGCAAGGCGGGATATAGCAATCAGCCCCAGCATTTT. Translating gives CASKAGYSNQPQHF.

This clonotype was seen a few times. The chain recombines TRBV20-1 with TRBJ2-2; 11 bases are shared with TRBD2. CDR1 and CDR2 (germline): DFQATT, SNEGSKA (reference sequence). The CDR3 totals 17 residues. V lost 0 bases, J lost 5 bases, and 8 bases stayed unmatched. The CDR3 spells CSAREQTSGEGTGELFF. CDR3 coding DNA: TGCAGTGCTAGAGAACAGACTAGCGGGGAGGGGACCGGGGAGCTGTTTTTT.

The rearrangement links TRBV29-1 to TRBJ1-1, with TRBD1 identical over 7 bases. Trimming removed 3 bases from V and 4 bases from J; junction bases left unmatched: 5. CDR1 SQVTM and CDR2 ANQGSEA come from the germline V gene. The CDR3 covers 13 residues. CDR3 sequence (DNA): TGCAGCGTTGAGCAGGGGGTGAGCACTGAAGCTTTCTTT. Residues: CSVEQGVSTEAFF.

This clonotype turned up a few times. This sequence joins TRBV19 and TRBJ2-1; D tentatively reads TRBD1 or TRBD2 (5 bases each). Trimming shortened V by 3 bases and J by 2 bases, and 8 bases separated the two germline ends. CDR1 is LNHDA and CDR2 is SQIVND in the germline V gene (reference sequence). CDR3 size: 14 residues. The CDR3 region has the DNA TGTGCCAGTAGTATCGAGGGGCCCTACAATGAGCAGTTCTTC. Residues: CASSIEGPYNEQFF.

Only a few counts were recorded for this clonotype. The chain is built from TRBV24-1 and TRBJ2-1; a weak D match, TRBD2 (5 bases). The length of the CDR3 is 16 residues. V lost 4 bases and J lost 5, with 17 bases in between. In germline, CDR1 is KGHDR, CDR2 SFDVKD. The CDR3 here is CATSDSTGIENNEQFF. The CDR3 bases are TGTGCCACCAGTGACTCAACGGGGATTGAGAACAATGAGCAGTTCTTC.

The sample holds a few counts of this clonotype. The chain employs TRBV7-6 and TRBJ2-3, with no clear D. With 4 bases removed from V and 2 bases from J, the gap between germline ends came to 4 bases. Germline CDR1 reads SGHVS; CDR2 reads FNYEAQ. There are 12 residues in the CDR3. In nucleotides, the CDR3 is TGTGCCAGCAGCTCCATCACAGATACGCAGTATTTT. Protein sequence: CASSSITDTQYF. Looking up the rest from reference TRBV7-6 and TRBJ2-3 gives the full variable domain: GAGVSQSPRYKVTKRGQDVALRCDPISGHVSLYWYRQALGQGPEFLTYFNYEAQQDKSGLPNDRFSAERPEGSISTLTIQRTEQRDSAMYRCASSSITDTQYFGPGTRLTVL.

For the CDR3, the DNA is TGCAGCGTTGATTTCCAGGGACAGGGGGCGGGCGAGCAGTACTTC. Translation gives CSVDFQGQGAGEQYF. The chain is built from TRBV29-1 and TRBJ2-7; 12 positions match TRBD1. In germline, CDR1 is SQVTM, CDR2 ANQGSEA. There are 15 residues in the CDR3. V shed 3 bases, J shed 6 bases, and the junction held 9 bases outside the gene matches.

The sample holds a few counts of this clonotype. This sequence joins TRBV7-9 and TRBJ2-5; no clear D gene. CDR3 length: 11 amino acids. Trimming left V 7 bases short and J 5 bases short, with 8 bases between. The V gene's germline CDR1 is SEHNR and CDR2 FQNEAQ (reference sequence). CDR3 loop: CASTGWETQYF. The CDR3 nucleotides are TGTGCCAGCACCGGCTGGGAGACCCAGTACTTC.

The J gene is TRBJ1-1, the V gene TRBV12-3 or TRBV12-4; TRBD1 matches at 7 bases. CDR3 length equals 17 residues. Germline trimming cut 6 bases from V and 6 bases from J; bases unmatched to any gene: 19. CDR3 in amino acids: CASRRRGGAILEAEAFF. In nucleotides, the CDR3 is TGTGCCAGCAGGCGGCGAGGGGGCGCTATCTTGGAGGCTGAAGCTTTCTTT.

This clonotype was observed a few times. The chain joins TRBV13 to TRBJ2-1, with 7 bases lining up with TRBD2. Per germline, CDR1 PRHDT and CDR2 FYEKMQ (reference sequence). The CDR3 extends over 16 amino acids. The ends lost 4 bases at V and 5 bases at J; junction bases unmatched: 11. CDR3 in DNA: TGTGCCAGCAGCTCCCGGGATGGGAGGGCGAACAATGAGCAGTTCTTC. Translating gives CASSSRDGRANNEQFF.

In its sample, this clonotype was seen a few times. The gene calls are TRBV20-1 and TRBJ2-1; D may be TRBD2 (6 bases). This CDR3 comprises 12 residues. CDR1 and CDR2 (germline): DFQATT, SNEGSKA (reference sequence). V lost 3 bases to trimming and J lost 5 bases, with 8 bases between them. The DNA for the CDR3 is TGCAGTGCTAGCGGGGGTGACAATGAGCAGTTCTTC. This translates into CSASGGDNEQFF.

V and J are TRBV6-2 or TRBV6-3 and TRBJ2-7; 7 bases are shared with TRBD2. V was clipped by 3 bases and J by 3 bases; unmatched bases: 2. Looked up from germline, CDR1 is MNHEY and CDR2 is SVGEGT. This CDR3 spans 13 amino acids. Written as DNA, the CDR3 is TGTGCCAGCAGTTATCAGCGGGGCTACGAGCAGTACTTC. Translating it yields CASSYQRGYEQYF.

The chain carries TRBV20-1 and TRBJ2-6, with 8 bases fitting TRBD1. CDR3 length equals 16 residues. Germline-derived CDR1 and CDR2 are DFQATT and SNEGSKA (reference sequence). The junction had 8 bases not matched to a gene; V was cut back by 4 bases and J by 3 bases. The CDR3 nucleotides are TGCAGTGCTACGTTGTACAGGGGGGATGGGGCCAACGTCCTGACTTTC. Translated: CSATLYRGDGANVLTF.